This TCR beta chain was sequenced for a study of T cell responses to AZD1222 COVID-19 vaccine. Study-wide background: Timing groups of about 4 and about 12 weeks for second doses were pooled.

Findings and limits, study-wide: Elevations in Spike-specific TCR breadth and depth followed administration of two AZD1222 doses. The reported proportion of spike-specific TCRs targeting unmutated variant regions was nearly half.

Only in-frame clones appear in the TCRdb table, and some are missing; sequencing was by immunoSEQ multiplex PCR. Of approximately 92,000 clones listed, about 89% are singletons. With respect to this clone: The antigen is unknown.

Germline assignment: CDR1 SGHDN and CDR2 FVKESK. Trimming took off 4 bases at V and 1 base at J, with 7 bases between the two ends. This CDR3 is 13 amino acids long. The chain uses TRBV14 and TRBJ1-1; D might be TRBD1 (6 bases). Specimen: peripheral blood, collected on day 0 of AZD1222 vaccination. The sequence derives from an adult in good health. The CDR3, as DNA: TGTGCCAGCAGCCGGGGACAGAACACTGAAGCTTTCTTT. Encoded protein: CASSRGQNTEAFF.